This T cell receptor beta chain was obtained from a study of vaccination and CD4 T cells after COVID-19. The wider study: Two doses of either BNT162b2 or mRNA-1273 vaccine went to participants. Diagnosis preceded the drawing of post-COVID samples by a median about 98 days (range 35 to 161). Overlapping SARS-CoV-2, HCoV-NL63, HCoV-OC43 and HCoV-229E spike peptides stimulated the cells.

The Oncomine TCR Beta short-read assay was applied to DNA of cultured CD4+ T cells. MiXCR, applied by TCRdb to the PCR reads, yields one record per CDR3 protein. Of more than 10,000 distinct CDR3 sequences in the sample, 50% to 60% were seen once. V was cut by 7 bases and J by 0 bases, with 24 bases left in between. This CDR3 is 18 amino acids long. Germline CDR1 is LNHDA and CDR2 is SQIVND (reference sequence). Treatment reported: roughly ten-day PBMC culture with coronavirus spike peptide pools or control peptides (ViraFEST assay). General study results and limits: Researchers looked at relatively few convalescent patients and had no early post-infection timepoints.

To note about this clonotype: Its antigen remains unidentified.

Sequencing input: CD4+ T cells from blood, cultured in vitro. This receptor was taken from a human donor who had recovered from COVID-19. The chain couples TRBV19 to TRBJ2-5; D may be TRBD2 (7 bases). CDR3 residues: CASNATTWGGSYQETQYF. CDR3 bases: TGTGCCAGTAACGCAACGACGTGGGGGGGCTCGTACCAAGAGACCCAGTACTTC.